The 19 T cell receptor beta chains below come from one sample, sequenced in a study of control samples from healthy donors and cancer patients (TCRdb year 2020). Library construction relied on the immunoSEQ multiplex PCR assay. In TCRdb, the immuneACCESS table is reduced to in-frame sequences with V and J assigned. These tables do not hold every clone; where another copy was compared, an unresolved V gene accounts for under half, and the others remain unexplained. Within this sample are 45,000 to 55,000 clones, with about 94% of them counted one time only. The ten top clones hold about 25% of the sample. The sample was PBMCs. The receptors come from a woman between 45 and 60 years old with head and neck cancer.

This rearrangement joins TRBV15 to TRBJ1-2; D possibly corresponds to TRBD1 (6 bases). The length of the CDR3 is 14 residues. Deletions cut 3 bases from V and 4 bases from J, with 12 bases between. In germline, CDR1 is LNHNV, CDR2 YYDKDF (reference sequence). CDR3 in DNA: TGTGCCACCAGCAGGGAGGGGGGTTTCTATGGCTACACCTTC. This gives the protein CATSREGGFYGYTF.

The CDR3 DNA sequence: TGCGCCAGCAGCCTCGGGACAGGGGGCAGTCATGAGCAGTTCTTC. This translates into CASSLGTGGSHEQFF. V usage is TRBV5-1 and J usage is TRBJ2-1; 12 bases map to TRBD1. V was clipped by 4 bases and J by 8 bases; unmatched bases: 7. This CDR3 is built from 15 residues. Germline assignment: CDR1 SGHRS and CDR2 YFSETQ.

This clone was counted a single time. The rearrangement links TRBV28 to TRBJ1-2; D unresolved. The CDR3 contains 13 residues. The ends were cut back, 7 bases at V and 1 base at J, with 10 bases in the middle. Germline loops: CDR1 MDHEN, CDR2 SYDVKM. The CDR3 DNA sequence: TGTGCCAGCACCGTCAGCCTTAACTATGGCTACACCTTC. Protein sequence: CASTVSLNYGYTF.

The rearrangement uses TRBV10-3 and TRBJ2-7, with a possible D match to TRBD2 (6 bases). The V gene lost 11 bases and the J gene lost 1 base, with 12 bases spanning the gap. CDR1 is ENHRY, CDR2 SYGVKD, per germline. CDR3 length: 12 residues. DNA for the CDR3: TGTGCCCACTCGGCGGGGTCCTACGAGCAGTACTTC. This encodes CAHSAGSYEQYF.

The genes are TRBV2 and TRBJ2-7, with a weak D call TRBD2 (6 bases). Germline V gene lookup returns CDR1 SNHLY and CDR2 FYNNEI. The germline V and J ends were trimmed by 6 bases and 0 bases, with 6 bases remaining between them. The CDR3 has 12 residues. Here the CDR3 reads CASRGGSYEQYF. The CDR3 DNA reads as TGTGCCAGCAGGGGGGGCTCCTACGAGCAGTACTTC.

The V and J genes are TRBV12-3 or TRBV12-4 and TRBJ1-2, with D unresolved. This CDR3 comprises 13 residues. The V end was cut by 5 bases, the J end by 3 bases, with 10 bases between. CDR3 protein: CASSPDSYYGYTF. The CDR3 DNA follows: TGTGCCAGCAGTCCGGACTCCTACTATGGCTACACCTTC.

The chain recombines TRBV7-2 with TRBJ1-2, with D uncertain. In germline, CDR1 is SGHTA, CDR2 FQGNSA. CDR3 size: 13 residues. The V and J ends lost 2 bases and 6 bases respectively, with 10 bases between them. Here the CDR3 reads CASSLLGTHGYTF. The DNA for the CDR3 is TGTGCCAGCAGCTTACTGGGTACACATGGCTACACCTTC. Variable domain in full (rest from reference TRBV7-2 and TRBJ1-2): GAGVSQSPSNKVTEKGKDVELRCDPISGHTALYWYRQSLGQGLEFLIYFQGNSAPDKSGLPSDRFSAERTGGSVSTLTIQRTQQEDSAVYLCASSLLGTHGYTFGSGTRLTVV.

This rearrangement joins TRBV30 to TRBJ1-6; 8 nucleotides line up with TRBD1. The V and J ends lost 8 bases and 7 bases, in that order; junction bases with no gene match: 7. Germline CDR1 reads GTSNPN; CDR2 reads SVGIG (reference sequence). This CDR3 region has 13 residues. The DNA of the CDR3 is TGTGCCCGGCAACAGGGGGTAAATTCACCCCTCCACTTT. Translation gives CARQQGVNSPLHF.

This clone was seen a single time. The rearrangement uses TRBV28 and TRBJ1-2, with a tentative D call TRBD1 (5 bases). Germline V gene lookup returns CDR1 MDHEN and CDR2 SYDVKM. This CDR3 comprises 11 residues. Deletions cut 6 bases from V and 8 bases from J, with 10 bases between. For the CDR3, the DNA is TGTGCCAGCAGGTCAAGGGACGGCTACACCTTC. Protein sequence: CASRSRDGYTF.

The rearrangement uses TRBV5-1 and TRBJ2-7; D remains ambiguous. Trimming took 2 bases from V and 1 from J, leaving 7 bases between them. CDR1 is SGHRS, CDR2 YFSETQ, per germline. The CDR3 is 13 residues long. CDR3 in amino acids: CASSFDGSYEQYF. The CDR3 coding sequence is TGCGCCAGCAGCTTTGACGGTTCCTACGAGCAGTACTTC.

This clone was counted once. This chain uses TRBV5-1 with TRBJ1-2; 9 bases map to TRBD1. V was pared by 0 bases and J by 4 bases, with 4 bases of the junction left unmatched. The CDR3 is 15 residues long. The germline V gene has CDR1 SGHRS and CDR2 YFSETQ. Here the CDR3 reads CASSLGQGDIYGYTF. For the CDR3, the DNA is TGCGCCAGCAGCTTGGGACAGGGGGATATCTATGGCTACACCTTC.

The V and J genes are TRBV6-6 and TRBJ1-1; D is unresolved. Germline assignment: CDR1 MNHNY and CDR2 SVGAGI (reference sequence). Trimming removed 7 bases at V and 3 bases at J, with 9 bases between. The CDR3 has 12 residues. DNA of the CDR3: TGTGCCAGCACCCCTAGGTACACTGAAGCTTTCTTT. Residues: CASTPRYTEAFF.

Remarks on this clone: This sample also contains other DNA sequences that code for the same CDR3. The gene calls are TRBV24-1 and TRBJ2-7; D might be TRBD1 (5 bases). This CDR3 spans 13 amino acids. The ends were cut back, 4 bases at V and 4 bases at J, with 10 bases in the middle. Germline assignment: CDR1 KGHDR and CDR2 SFDVKD. CDR3 region: CATSDPDSYEQYF. The CDR3 nucleotides are TGTGCCACCAGTGACCCTGACAGTTACGAGCAGTACTTC.

The chain combines TRBV12-3 or TRBV12-4 with TRBJ2-2; D is unclear. The CDR3 runs 13 residues. Trimming took off 2 bases at V and 9 bases at J, with 10 bases between the two ends. The CDR3 loop is CASSLTHRRELFF. In DNA, the CDR3 is TGTGCCAGCAGTTTAACCCACCGCCGGGAGCTGTTTTTT.

This chain joins TRBV12-5 and TRBJ1-1; 7 bases line up with TRBD1. The CDR3 runs 14 residues. CDR1 is LGHNT, CDR2 FRNRAP, per germline. Germline trimming cut 7 bases from V and 0 bases from J; bases unmatched to any gene: 5. As DNA, the CDR3 is TGTGCTAGTGCCCTGCAGGGGGTGAACACTGAAGCTTTCTTT. This gives the protein CASALQGVNTEAFF.

The chain recombines TRBV3-1 (or the pseudogene TRBV3-2) with TRBJ1-1; TRBD1 aligns across 7 bases. V lost 2 bases and J lost 5; bases outside the gene matches: 5. CDR3 length: 14 amino acids. The germline V gene has CDR1 LGHDT and CDR2 YNNKEL (reference sequence). The CDR3 reads CASSQPDRVTEAFF. Written as DNA, the CDR3 is TGTGCCAGCAGCCAACCTGACAGGGTAACTGAAGCTTTCTTT.

V gene TRBV7-2 combines with J gene TRBJ1-1, with 12 bases aligning to TRBD1. The CDR3 length is 13 residues. With V trimmed by 5 bases and J by 11 bases, 6 bases remained unmatched. The V gene's germline CDR1 is SGHTA and CDR2 FQGNSA. CDR3 in amino acids: CASSLGTGGAAFF. The DNA for the CDR3 is TGTGCCAGCAGCCTAGGGACAGGGGGCGCGGCTTTCTTT.

This rearrangement joins TRBV20-1 to TRBJ1-2, with D uncertain. Trimming took off 7 bases at V and 3 bases at J, with 9 bases between the two ends. There are 11 residues in the CDR3. Looked up from germline, CDR1 is DFQATT and CDR2 is SNEGSKA (reference sequence). The chain's CDR3 is CSVREDYGYTF. CDR3 DNA: TGCAGTGTACGGGAGGACTATGGCTACACCTTC.

This rearrangement joins TRBV29-1 to TRBJ1-2; no clear D. The CDR3 is 15 amino acids. Trimming stripped 3 bases from V and 4 bases from J, with 18 bases between. The germline V gene has CDR1 SQVTM and CDR2 ANQGSEA. The CDR3 DNA sequence: TGCAGCGTTGATTCTCCAGGACCAAACTTCTATGGCTACACCTTC. This sequence encodes CSVDSPGPNFYGYTF.